This TCR beta chain was sequenced in a study of long-term antiretroviral therapy in people with HIV. Across the whole study: Collection of the earliest samples took place about a decade ahead of the 2015 immediate-ART recommendation.

The V end lost 1 base, the J end lost 7 bases, and 7 bases lay between the germline ends. The germline gives CDR1 SNHLY, CDR2 FYNNEI. The length of the CDR3 is 12 residues. A v3.0 immunoSEQ assay was performed at survey level. Assay: immunoSEQ multiplex PCR; the TCRdb copy retains only in-frame clones and omits some. The data show 28,000 or so clones, with 70% to 90% seen just once and roughly 3.5% held by the top ten. The chain carries TRBV2 and TRBJ1-2; D is undetermined. The sequenced sample was unsorted PBMCs, obtained 0.8 years before starting antiretroviral therapy. The TCR comes from a man aged 18 to 30 with HIV. In DNA, the CDR3 is TGTGCCAGCAGTGAAGGGACGCCTGGCTACACCTTC. Its translation: CASSEGTPGYTF.